The entry that follows covers one TCR beta chain sequence. The antigen remains unidentified. The CDR3 loop spans 16 amino acids. Trimming took 5 bases from V and 0 from J, leaving 19 bases between them. CDR1 is GTSNPN, CDR2 SVGIG, per germline (reference sequence). The data were obtained in a study of siplizumab effects on memory and regulatory T cells. Assay used: immunoSEQ multiplex PCR; TCRdb lists only in-frame clones, some missing. The sample includes tens of thousands of clones, more than 80% seen only once; the top ten take roughly two fifths. Study-wide points: Mapping to unstimulated subsets was achieved for only a minor fraction of alloreactive clones.

The sequence was collected from a human donor in good health. This chain connects TRBV30 to TRBJ1-1, with D unresolved. Sequencing was done on a sample of CD8+ T cells sorted from blood. The CDR3 here is CAWANQPGRLNTEAFF. In DNA, the CDR3 is TGTGCCTGGGCGAACCAGCCCGGACGGTTGAACACTGAAGCTTTCTTT.